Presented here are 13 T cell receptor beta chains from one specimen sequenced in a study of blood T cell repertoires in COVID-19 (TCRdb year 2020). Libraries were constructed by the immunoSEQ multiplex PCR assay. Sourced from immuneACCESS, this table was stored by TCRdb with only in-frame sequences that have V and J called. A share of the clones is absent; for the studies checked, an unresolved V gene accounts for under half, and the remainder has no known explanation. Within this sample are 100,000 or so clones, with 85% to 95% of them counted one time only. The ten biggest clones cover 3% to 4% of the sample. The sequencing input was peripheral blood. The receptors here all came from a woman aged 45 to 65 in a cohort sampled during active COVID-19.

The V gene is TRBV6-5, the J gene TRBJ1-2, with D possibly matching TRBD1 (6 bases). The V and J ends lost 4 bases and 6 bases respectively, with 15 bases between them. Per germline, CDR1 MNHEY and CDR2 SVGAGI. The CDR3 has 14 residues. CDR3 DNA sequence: TGTGCCAGCAGTTCAACATTACAGGGCCATGGCTACACCTTC. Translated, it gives CASSSTLQGHGYTF.

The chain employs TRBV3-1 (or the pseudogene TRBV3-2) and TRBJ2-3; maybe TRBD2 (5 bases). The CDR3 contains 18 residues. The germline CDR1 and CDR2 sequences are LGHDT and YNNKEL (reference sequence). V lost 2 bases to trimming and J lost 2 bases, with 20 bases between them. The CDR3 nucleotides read TGTGCCAGCAGCCAACAATACTTACAGACTACGCCCACAGATACGCAGTATTTT. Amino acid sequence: CASSQQYLQTTPTDTQYF.

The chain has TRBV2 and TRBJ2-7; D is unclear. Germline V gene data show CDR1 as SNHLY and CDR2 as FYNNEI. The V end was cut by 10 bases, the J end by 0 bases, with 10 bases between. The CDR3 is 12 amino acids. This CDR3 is CAIGRSSYEQYF. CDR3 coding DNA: TGTGCCATTGGTCGCAGCTCCTACGAGCAGTACTTC.

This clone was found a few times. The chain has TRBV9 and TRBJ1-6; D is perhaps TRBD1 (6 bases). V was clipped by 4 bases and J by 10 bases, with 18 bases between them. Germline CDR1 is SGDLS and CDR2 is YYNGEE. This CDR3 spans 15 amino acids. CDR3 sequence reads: CASSSDSGYWSPLHF. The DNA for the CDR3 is TGTGCCAGCAGCTCGGACAGCGGTTATTGGTCACCCCTCCACTTT.

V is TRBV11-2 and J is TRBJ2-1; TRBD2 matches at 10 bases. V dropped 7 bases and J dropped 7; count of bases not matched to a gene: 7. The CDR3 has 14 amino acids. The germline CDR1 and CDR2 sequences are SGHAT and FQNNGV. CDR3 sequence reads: CASTKREGPNEQFF. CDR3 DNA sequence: TGTGCCAGCACCAAGCGGGAGGGCCCGAATGAGCAGTTCTTC.

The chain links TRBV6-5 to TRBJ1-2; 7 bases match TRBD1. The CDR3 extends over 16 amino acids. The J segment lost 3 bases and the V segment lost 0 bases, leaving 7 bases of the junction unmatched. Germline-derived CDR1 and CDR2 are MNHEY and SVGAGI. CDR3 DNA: TGTGCCAGCAGTTACTCGAGACCGCAGGGGGACTATGGCTACACCTTC. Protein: CASSYSRPQGDYGYTF.

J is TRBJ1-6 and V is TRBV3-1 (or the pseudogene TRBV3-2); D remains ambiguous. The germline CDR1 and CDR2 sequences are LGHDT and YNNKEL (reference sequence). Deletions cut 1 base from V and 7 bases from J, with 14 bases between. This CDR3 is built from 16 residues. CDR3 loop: CASSQGGGRRNSPLHF. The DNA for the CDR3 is TGTGCCAGCAGCCAAGGTGGAGGGAGACGCAATTCACCCCTCCACTTT.

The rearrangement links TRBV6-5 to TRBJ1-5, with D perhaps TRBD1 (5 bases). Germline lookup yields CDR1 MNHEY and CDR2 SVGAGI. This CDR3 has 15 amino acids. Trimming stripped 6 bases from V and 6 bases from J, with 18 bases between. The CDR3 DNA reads TGTGCCAGCAGCTTACTGGGGCCTTCGGGTCAGCCCCAGCATTTT. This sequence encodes CASSLLGPSGQPQHF.

The CDR3 spells CASSLESSGSRFGTQYF. For the CDR3, the DNA is TGTGCCAGCAGCTTAGAATCTAGCGGGAGCCGTTTTGGTACGCAGTATTTT. The chain couples TRBV11-2 to TRBJ2-3; 10 bases fit TRBD2. Germline CDR1 reads SGHAT; CDR2 reads FQNNGV. There are 17 residues in the CDR3. With 0 bases clipped from V and 8 bases from J, the junction kept 11 bases outside the gene matches.

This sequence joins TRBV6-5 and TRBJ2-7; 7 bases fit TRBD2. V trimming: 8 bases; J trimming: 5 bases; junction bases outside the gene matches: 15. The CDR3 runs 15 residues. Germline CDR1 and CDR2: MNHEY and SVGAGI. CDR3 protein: CASSRPGLGSDEQYF. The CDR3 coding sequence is TGTGCCAGCTCCCGTCCCGGACTAGGGTCGGACGAGCAGTACTTC.

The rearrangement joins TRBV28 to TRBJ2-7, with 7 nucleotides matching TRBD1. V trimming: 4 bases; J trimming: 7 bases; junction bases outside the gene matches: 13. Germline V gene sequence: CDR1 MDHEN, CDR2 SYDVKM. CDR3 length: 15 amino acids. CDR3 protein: CASSSIGTVVGEQYF. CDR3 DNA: TGTGCCAGCAGTTCAATCGGGACAGTAGTTGGAGAGCAGTACTTC. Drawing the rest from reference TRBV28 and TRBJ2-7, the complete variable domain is DVKVTQSSRYLVKRTGEKVFLECVQDMDHENMFWYRQDPGLGLRLIYFSYDVKMKEKGDIPEGYSVSREKKERFSLILESASTNQTSMYLCASSSIGTVVGEQYFGPGTRLTVT.

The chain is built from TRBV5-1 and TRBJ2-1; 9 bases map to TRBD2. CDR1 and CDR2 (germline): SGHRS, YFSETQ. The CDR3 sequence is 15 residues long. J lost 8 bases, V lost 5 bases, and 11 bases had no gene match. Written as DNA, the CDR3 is TGCGCCAGCAGGATACCGGGACTAGCTATCGATGAGCAGTTCTTC. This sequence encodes CASRIPGLAIDEQFF.

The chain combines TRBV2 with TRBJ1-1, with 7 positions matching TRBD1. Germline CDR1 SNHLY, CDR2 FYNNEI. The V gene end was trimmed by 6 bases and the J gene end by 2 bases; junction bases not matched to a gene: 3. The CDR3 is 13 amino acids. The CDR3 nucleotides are TGTGCCAGCAGCTACAGGGGAAACACTGAAGCTTTCTTT. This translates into CASSYRGNTEAFF.